The 20 T cell receptor beta chains reported below all come from one sample, sequenced in a study of regulatory T cells in long-lasting Graves disease. With iRepertoire HTBI primers and Arm-PCR of CDR3 regions, TCR beta libraries were built. Each CDR3 protein is one row after TCRdb ran MiXCR on the multiplex PCR reads. The repertoire holds about 470,000 distinct CDR3 sequences, less than 25% seen once, with 6.5% to 10% in the top ten. The time point is: persistent/refractory GD, antithyroid drugs over 5 years with positive TRAb. PBMC RNA served as the TCR library source. The source was peripheral blood mononuclear cells (PBMCs), collected when the disease was refractory, from a patient treated with antithyroid drugs. The receptors originated from a female donor with Graves disease.

The sample holds one count of this clonotype. In DNA, the CDR3 is TGTGCCAGTAGTATGACTTACAGGGGCGAGTCGGCTTTCTTT. Encoded protein: CASSMTYRGESAFF. This chain uses TRBV19 with TRBJ1-1; 7 bases map to TRBD1. Trimming at V came to 3 bases and at J to 11 bases, leaving 12 bases not matched to a gene. Germline V gene data show CDR1 as LNHDA and CDR2 as SQIVND (reference sequence). This CDR3 spans 14 amino acids.

This clonotype was detected ten times or more. DNA for the CDR3: TGCAGCGTTGGGACCGGCCGCGCTTTCTTT. Its translation: CSVGTGRAFF. The V call is TRBV29-1, the J call TRBJ1-1; D call uncertain. The CDR3 is 10 residues long. Germline CDR1 is SQVTM and CDR2 is ANQGSEA. The V end was cut by 4 bases, the J end by 11 bases, with 11 bases between.

The chain is built from TRBV27 and TRBJ2-1; D might be TRBD2 (6 bases). The V end lost 5 bases, the J end lost 3 bases, and 17 bases lay between the germline ends. The CDR3 is 16 amino acids. Per germline, CDR1 MNHEY and CDR2 SMNVEV (reference sequence). The chain's CDR3 is CASSPMGGIYYNEQFF. DNA for the CDR3: TGTGCCAGCAGTCCCATGGGCGGGATATACTACAATGAGCAGTTCTTC.

This clonotype was seen at least ten times. The rearrangement joins TRBV5-1 to TRBJ1-4; D ambiguous. The CDR3 is 15 amino acids. CDR1 and CDR2 (germline): SGHRS, YFSETQ. V lost 4 bases and J 3 bases, leaving 13 bases between the germline ends. CDR3 in DNA: TGCGCCAGCAGCCTGATCGGGTTGGCTAATGAAAAACTGTTTTTT. Its protein is CASSLIGLANEKLFF.

In its sample, this clonotype was seen a few times. The V and J genes are TRBV9 and TRBJ2-3; the match to TRBD2 covers 11 bases. Germline lookup yields CDR1 SGDLS and CDR2 YYNGEE. The CDR3 covers 15 residues. Trimming at V came to 2 bases and at J to 6 bases, leaving 5 bases not matched to a gene. CDR3 loop: CASSVIAGGRDTQYF. CDR3 nucleotides: TGTGCCAGCAGCGTGATAGCGGGAGGGCGGGATACGCAGTATTTT. Looking up the rest from reference TRBV9 and TRBJ2-3 gives the full variable domain: DSGVTQTPKHLITATGQRVTLRCSPRSGDLSVYWYQQSLDQGLQFLIQYYNGEERAKGNILERFSAQQFPDLHSELNLSSLELGDSALYFCASSVIAGGRDTQYFGPGTRLTVL.

CDR3 DNA sequence: TGCGCCAGCAGCCAAGATGATACCTGGGGCACTGAAGCTTTCTTT. Its protein is CASSQDDTWGTEAFF. The V call is TRBV4-3, the J call TRBJ1-1; D remains unclear. Trimming removed 0 bases at V and 4 bases at J, with 12 bases between. This CDR3 spans 15 amino acids. From germline, CDR1 is LGHNA and CDR2 YSLEER.

The chain employs TRBV15 and TRBJ2-3; 16 nucleotides align to TRBD2. From germline, CDR1 is LNHNV and CDR2 YYDKDF (reference sequence). The CDR3 runs to 17 residues. The ends lost 7 bases at V and 8 bases at J; junction bases unmatched: 12. CDR3 in amino acids: CATIPGLAGGPSVTQYF. The CDR3 coding sequence is TGTGCCACCATCCCGGGACTAGCGGGAGGGCCCTCAGTTACGCAGTATTTT.

This clonotype was observed at least ten times. J is TRBJ1-1 and V is TRBV7-8, with a tentative D call TRBD1 (6 bases). The V and J ends lost 5 bases and 3 bases respectively, with 16 bases between them. CDR3 size: 15 residues. The germline CDR1 and CDR2 sequences are SGHVS and FQNEAQ. The CDR3 DNA reads as TGTGCCAGCAGCCCTCCCGGGGGGCTTGACACTGAAGCTTTCTTT. The encoded protein is CASSPPGGLDTEAFF.

This clonotype has a handful of counts. The V and J genes are TRBV20-1 and TRBJ1-4; D not certain. This CDR3 comprises 14 residues. The germline CDR1 and CDR2 sequences are DFQATT and SNEGSKA (reference sequence). Trimming took off 0 bases at V and 4 bases at J, with 9 bases between the two ends. This CDR3 reads CSARDLGGNEKLFF. The CDR3 DNA sequence: TGCAGTGCTAGAGATTTGGGTGGTAATGAAAAACTGTTTTTT.

The table lists this clonotype with many counts. V gene TRBV5-1 combines with J gene TRBJ2-2; D tentatively fits TRBD1 or TRBD2 (5 bases each). The CDR3 contains 14 residues. The germline CDR1 and CDR2 sequences are SGHRS and YFSETQ. The V gene lost 1 base and the J gene lost 5 bases, with 9 bases spanning the gap. The DNA for the CDR3 is TGCGCCAGCAGCTTGCTAGGGACGACCGGGGAGCTGTTTTTT. Its translation: CASSLLGTTGELFF. Drawing the rest from reference TRBV5-1 and TRBJ2-2, the complete variable domain is KAGVTQTPRYLIKTRGQQVTLSCSPISGHRSVSWYQQTPGQGLQFLFEYFSETQRNKGNFPGRFSGRQFSNSRSEMNVSTLELGDSALYLCASSLLGTTGELFFGEGSRLTVL.

This clonotype was recorded many times. The rearrangement joins TRBV27 to TRBJ2-7, with D possibly TRBD2 on 5 matching bases. The CDR3 has 13 amino acids. The V gene's germline CDR1 is MNHEY and CDR2 SMNVEV (reference sequence). V lost 3 bases and J 2 bases, leaving 8 bases between the germline ends. The DNA of the CDR3 is TGTGCCAGCAGTTTGGCCGGGACCTACGAGCAGTACTTC. The encoded protein is CASSLAGTYEQYF.

V usage is TRBV5-1 and J usage is TRBJ2-7, with no clear D. Germline assignment: CDR1 SGHRS and CDR2 YFSETQ. This CDR3 contains 12 residues. Trimming removed 2 bases from V and 3 bases from J, with 6 bases in between. The CDR3 reads CASSFNNYEQYF. CDR3 in DNA: TGCGCCAGCAGCTTTAACAACTACGAGCAGTACTTC. Filled out from reference TRBV5-1 and TRBJ2-7, the complete variable domain reads KAGVTQTPRYLIKTRGQQVTLSCSPISGHRSVSWYQQTPGQGLQFLFEYFSETQRNKGNFPGRFSGRQFSNSRSEMNVSTLELGDSALYLCASSFNNYEQYFGPGTRLTVT.

This clonotype appeared many times. The chain is built from TRBV7-3 and TRBJ2-5, with 7 bases that match TRBD2. Germline assignment: CDR1 SGHTA and CDR2 FQGTGA. The CDR3 loop spans 13 amino acids. V was clipped by 5 bases and J by 4 bases; unmatched bases: 4. The CDR3 loop reads CASSPGTIETQYF. In DNA form, the CDR3 reads TGTGCCAGCAGCCCCGGGACTATAGAGACCCAGTACTTC.

The chain recombines TRBV12-3 or TRBV12-4 with TRBJ2-7; 9 bases fit TRBD1. The CDR3 runs 14 residues. V trimming: 6 bases; J trimming: 6 bases; junction bases outside the gene matches: 9. CDR3 DNA: TGTGCCAGCAGCCGATCGGGACAGGGAGCCGAGCAGTACTTC. Its translation: CASSRSGQGAEQYF.

This clonotype has at least ten counts. V gene TRBV6-1 combines with J gene TRBJ1-1; the D is unclear. The CDR3 is 14 residues long. Trimming stripped 10 bases from V and 0 bases from J, with 15 bases between. Germline V gene data show CDR1 as MNHNS and CDR2 as SASEGT. In DNA, the CDR3 is TGTGCCATCCGTAGGGCCTTAATGAACACTGAAGCTTTCTTT. Protein product: CAIRRALMNTEAFF.

This clonotype was detected only a few times. DNA of the CDR3: TGCAGCGTTGGCCAGGGGAGCTCCTACGAGCAGTACTTC. Encoded protein: CSVGQGSSYEQYF. The V gene is TRBV29-1, the J gene TRBJ2-7; D is perhaps TRBD1 (6 bases). This CDR3 comprises 13 residues. Looked up from germline, CDR1 is SQVTM and CDR2 is ANQGSEA. Between the trimmed V and J ends, which lost 4 bases and 0 bases, there was a span of 10 bases.

This chain uses TRBV25-1 with TRBJ1-3; 12 bases are shared with TRBD1. V shed 8 bases, J shed 1 base, and the junction held 9 bases outside the gene matches. The length of the CDR3 is 17 residues. Germline-derived CDR1 and CDR2 are MGHDK and SYGVNS. The CDR3 sequence is CASSGTGGKGSGNTIYF. The CDR3 nucleotides read TGTGCCAGCTCTGGGACAGGGGGCAAGGGGTCTGGAAACACCATATATTTT.

This clonotype was picked up many times. The chain uses TRBV6-1 and TRBJ2-7; D ambiguous. Trimming stripped 7 bases from V and 4 bases from J, with 17 bases between. This CDR3 region has 14 residues. Germline V gives CDR1 MNHNS, CDR2 SASEGT. CDR3 residues: CASTRASLGYEQYF. As DNA, the CDR3 is TGTGCCAGCACGCGAGCGTCATTGGGATACGAGCAGTACTTC.

This clonotype was seen only a few times. V and J are TRBV7-9 and TRBJ2-7; D not resolved. Per germline, CDR1 SEHNR and CDR2 FQNEAQ (reference sequence). This CDR3 has 15 residues. Trimming removed 1 base from V and 1 base from J, with 11 bases in between. The CDR3 loop reads CASSLGPGRSYEQYF. The CDR3 DNA is TGTGCCAGCAGCTTAGGGCCGGGCCGATCCTACGAGCAGTACTTC.

The rearrangement links TRBV7-6 to TRBJ2-7, with 12 bases matching TRBD2. V trimming: 5 bases; J trimming: 0 bases; junction bases outside the gene matches: 5. The CDR3 consists of 16 residues. Looked up from germline, CDR1 is SGHVS and CDR2 is FNYEAQ. For the CDR3, the DNA is TGTGCCAGCAGCCGACTGACTAGCGGGAGCTCCTACGAGCAGTACTTC. This translates into CASSRLTSGSSYEQYF.